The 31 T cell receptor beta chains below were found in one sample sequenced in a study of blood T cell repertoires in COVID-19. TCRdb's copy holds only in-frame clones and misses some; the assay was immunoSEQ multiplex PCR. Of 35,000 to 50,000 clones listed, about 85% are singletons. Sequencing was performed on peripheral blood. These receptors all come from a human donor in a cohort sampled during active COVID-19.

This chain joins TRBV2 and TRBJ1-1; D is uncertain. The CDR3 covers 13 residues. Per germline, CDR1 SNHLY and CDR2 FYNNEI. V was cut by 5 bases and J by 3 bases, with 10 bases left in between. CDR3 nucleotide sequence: TGTGCCAGCAGTACAAGTCTGGACACTGAAGCTTTCTTT. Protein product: CASSTSLDTEAFF.

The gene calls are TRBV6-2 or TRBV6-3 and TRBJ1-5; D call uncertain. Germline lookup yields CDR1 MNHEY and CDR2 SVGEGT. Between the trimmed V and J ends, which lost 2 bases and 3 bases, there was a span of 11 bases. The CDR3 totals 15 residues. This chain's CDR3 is CASSYRGINNQPQHF. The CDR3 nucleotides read TGTGCCAGCAGTTACAGAGGGATAAACAATCAGCCCCAGCATTTT.

CDR3 sequence reads: CASSESGLGYNEQFF. The CDR3 DNA follows: TGTGCCAGCAGTGAATCTGGACTAGGATACAATGAGCAGTTCTTC. The rearrangement links TRBV6-1 to TRBJ2-1; 7 bases are a match to TRBD2. Germline V gene sequence: CDR1 MNHNS, CDR2 SASEGT. J gave up 4 bases and V 2 bases, and 5 bases lay outside the gene matches. The CDR3 contains 15 residues.

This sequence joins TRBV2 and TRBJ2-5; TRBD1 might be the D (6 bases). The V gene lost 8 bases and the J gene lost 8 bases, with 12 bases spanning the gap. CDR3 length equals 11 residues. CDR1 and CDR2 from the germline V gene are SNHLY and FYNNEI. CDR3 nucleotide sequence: TGTGCCAGCGAGCTACAGGGCACCCAGTACTTC. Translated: CASELQGTQYF.

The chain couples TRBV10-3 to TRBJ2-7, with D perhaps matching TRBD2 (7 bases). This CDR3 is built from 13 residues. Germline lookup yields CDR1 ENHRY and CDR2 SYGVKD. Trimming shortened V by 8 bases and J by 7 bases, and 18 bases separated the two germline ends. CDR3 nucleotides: TGTGCCATCGAGGGGGGGCGAATAGGGGAGCAGTACTTC. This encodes CAIEGGRIGEQYF.

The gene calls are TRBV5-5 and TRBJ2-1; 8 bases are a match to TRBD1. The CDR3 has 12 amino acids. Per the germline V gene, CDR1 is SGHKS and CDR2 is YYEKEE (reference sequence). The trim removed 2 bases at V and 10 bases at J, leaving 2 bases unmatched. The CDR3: CASSFHRGEQFF. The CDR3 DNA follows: TGTGCCAGCAGCTTTCACAGGGGGGAGCAGTTCTTC.

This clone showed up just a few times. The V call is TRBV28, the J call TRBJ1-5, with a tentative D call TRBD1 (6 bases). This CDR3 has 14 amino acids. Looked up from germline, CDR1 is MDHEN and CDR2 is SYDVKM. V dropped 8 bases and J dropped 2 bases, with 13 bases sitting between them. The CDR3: CASGGGPGNQPQHF. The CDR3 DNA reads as TGTGCCAGCGGGGGCGGTCCCGGCAATCAGCCCCAGCATTTT.

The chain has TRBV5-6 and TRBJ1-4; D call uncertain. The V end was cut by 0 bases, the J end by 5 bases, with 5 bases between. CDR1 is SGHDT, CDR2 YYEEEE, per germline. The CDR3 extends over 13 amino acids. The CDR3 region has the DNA TGTGCCAGCAGCTTGGGTAGAAATGAAAAACTGTTTTTT. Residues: CASSLGRNEKLFF.

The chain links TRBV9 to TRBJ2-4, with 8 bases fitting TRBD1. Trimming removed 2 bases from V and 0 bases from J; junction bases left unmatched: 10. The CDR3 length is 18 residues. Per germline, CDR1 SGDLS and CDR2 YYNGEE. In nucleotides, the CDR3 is TGTGCCAGCAGCGTCCCGACAGGGGCTCCTATAGCCAAAAACATTCAGTACTTC. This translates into CASSVPTGAPIAKNIQYF.

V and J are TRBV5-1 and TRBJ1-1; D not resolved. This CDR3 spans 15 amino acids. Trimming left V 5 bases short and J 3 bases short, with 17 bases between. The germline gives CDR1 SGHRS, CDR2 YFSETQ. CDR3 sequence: CASREGHSSDTEAFF. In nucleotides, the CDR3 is TGCGCCAGCAGGGAGGGTCATAGTTCCGACACTGAAGCTTTCTTT.

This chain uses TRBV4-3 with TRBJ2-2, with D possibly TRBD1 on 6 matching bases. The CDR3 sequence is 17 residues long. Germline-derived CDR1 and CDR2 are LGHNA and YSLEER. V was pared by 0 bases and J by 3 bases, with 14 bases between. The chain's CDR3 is CASSQDPDSLDTGELFF. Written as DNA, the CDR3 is TGCGCCAGCAGCCAAGATCCGGACAGCCTGGACACCGGGGAGCTGTTTTTT.

CDR3 in amino acids: CAASGGTYGYTF. Written as DNA, the CDR3 is TGTGCCGCCTCCGGGGGGACCTATGGCTACACCTTC. The J gene is TRBJ1-2, the V gene TRBV6-5, with D perhaps TRBD1 (5 bases). This CDR3 comprises 12 residues. CDR1 is MNHEY, CDR2 SVGAGI, per germline. V was trimmed by 11 bases and J by 4 bases, leaving 14 bases between them.

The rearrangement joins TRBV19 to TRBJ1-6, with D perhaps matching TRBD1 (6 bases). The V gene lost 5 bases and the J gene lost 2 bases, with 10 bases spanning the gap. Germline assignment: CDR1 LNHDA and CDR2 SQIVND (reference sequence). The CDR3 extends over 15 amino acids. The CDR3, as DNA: TGTGCCAGTAGTGAACAGGGTGCCTATAATTCACCCCTCCACTTT. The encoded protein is CASSEQGAYNSPLHF.

The CDR3 is CASSTGAYEQYF. The CDR3 nucleotides are TGTGCCAGCAGCACAGGGGCCTACGAGCAGTACTTC. This sequence joins TRBV7-9 and TRBJ2-7; 7 bases line up with TRBD1. CDR3 length: 12 residues. Trimming cost V 5 bases and J 2 bases; bases outside gene matches: 0. Germline V gene data show CDR1 as SEHNR and CDR2 as FQNEAQ (reference sequence).

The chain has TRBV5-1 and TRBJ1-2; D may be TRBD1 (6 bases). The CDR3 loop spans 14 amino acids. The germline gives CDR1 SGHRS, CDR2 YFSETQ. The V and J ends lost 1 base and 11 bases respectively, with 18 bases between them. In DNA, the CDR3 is TGCGCCAGCAGCTTGCGGGACAACAGGGTAGCTTACACCTTC. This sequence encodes CASSLRDNRVAYTF.

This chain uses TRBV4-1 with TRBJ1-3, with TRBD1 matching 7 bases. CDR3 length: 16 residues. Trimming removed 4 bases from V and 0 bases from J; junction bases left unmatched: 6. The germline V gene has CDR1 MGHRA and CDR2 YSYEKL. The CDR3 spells CASSPRQGDSGNTIYF. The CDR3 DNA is TGCGCCAGCAGCCCTCGACAGGGCGACTCTGGAAACACCATATATTTT.

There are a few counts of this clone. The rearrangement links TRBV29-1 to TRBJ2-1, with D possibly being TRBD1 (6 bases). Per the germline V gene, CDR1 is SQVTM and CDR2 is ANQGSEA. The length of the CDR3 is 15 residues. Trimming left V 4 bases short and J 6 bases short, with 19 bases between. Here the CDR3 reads CSVGETGIGPNEQFF. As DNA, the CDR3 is TGCAGCGTTGGGGAGACAGGAATAGGGCCCAATGAGCAGTTCTTC.

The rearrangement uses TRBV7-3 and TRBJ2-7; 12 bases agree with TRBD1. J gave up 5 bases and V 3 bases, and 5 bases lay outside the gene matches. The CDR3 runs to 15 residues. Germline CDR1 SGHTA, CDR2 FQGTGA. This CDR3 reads CASSFSGTGGDEQYF. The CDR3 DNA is TGTGCCAGCAGCTTCTCCGGGACAGGGGGCGACGAGCAGTACTTC. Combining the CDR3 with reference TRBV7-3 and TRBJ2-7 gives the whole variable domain GAGVSQTPSNKVTEKGKYVELRCDPISGHTALYWYRQSLGQGPEFLIYFQGTGAADDSGLPNDRFFAVRPEGSVSTLKIQRTERGDSAVYLCASSFSGTGGDEQYFGPGTRLTVT.

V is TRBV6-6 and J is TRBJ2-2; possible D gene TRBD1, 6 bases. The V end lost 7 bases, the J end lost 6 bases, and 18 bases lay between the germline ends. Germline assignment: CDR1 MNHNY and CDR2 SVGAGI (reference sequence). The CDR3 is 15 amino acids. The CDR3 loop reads CASKTGTRGPGELFF. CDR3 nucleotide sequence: TGTGCCAGCAAAACAGGGACAAGAGGTCCCGGGGAGCTGTTTTTT.

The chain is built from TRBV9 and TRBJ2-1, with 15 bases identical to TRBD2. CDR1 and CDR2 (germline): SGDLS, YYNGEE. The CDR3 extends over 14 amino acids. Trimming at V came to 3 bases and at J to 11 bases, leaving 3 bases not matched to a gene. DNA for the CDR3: TGTGCCAGCAGCGCCGGGACTAGCGGGGGGAAGCAGTTCTTC. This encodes CASSAGTSGGKQFF.

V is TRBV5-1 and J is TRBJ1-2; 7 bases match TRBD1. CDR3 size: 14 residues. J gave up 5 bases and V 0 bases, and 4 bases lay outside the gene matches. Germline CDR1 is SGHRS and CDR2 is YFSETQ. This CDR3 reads CASSLADRNYGYTF. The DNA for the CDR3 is TGCGCCAGCAGCTTGGCGGACAGGAATTATGGCTACACCTTC.

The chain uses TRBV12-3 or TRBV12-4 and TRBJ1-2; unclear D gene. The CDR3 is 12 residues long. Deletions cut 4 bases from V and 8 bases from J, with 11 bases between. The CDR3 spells CASSSPYGGYTF. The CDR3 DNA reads TGTGCCAGCAGTTCGCCTTATGGCGGCTACACCTTC.

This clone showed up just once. CDR3 loop: CASRRQGPETQYF. CDR3 sequence (DNA): TGTGCCAGCAGAAGACAGGGGCCAGAGACCCAGTACTTC. This rearrangement joins TRBV2 to TRBJ2-5, with 8 bases that match TRBD1. The V gene end was trimmed by 6 bases and the J gene end by 4 bases; junction bases not matched to a gene: 4. The germline V gene encodes CDR1 SNHLY and CDR2 FYNNEI. The CDR3 runs to 13 residues.

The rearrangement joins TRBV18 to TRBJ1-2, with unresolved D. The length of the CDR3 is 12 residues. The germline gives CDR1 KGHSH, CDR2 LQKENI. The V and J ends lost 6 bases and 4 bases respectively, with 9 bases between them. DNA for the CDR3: TGTGCCAGCTCCCGCGGTCTCTATGGCTACACCTTC. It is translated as CASSRGLYGYTF.

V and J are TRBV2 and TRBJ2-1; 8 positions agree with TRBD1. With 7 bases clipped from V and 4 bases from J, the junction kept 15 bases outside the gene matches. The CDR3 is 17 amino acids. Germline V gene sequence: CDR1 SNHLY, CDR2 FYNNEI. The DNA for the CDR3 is TGTGCCAGCATCGGGGGCTCCGGGACAGGTATTTACAATGAGCAGTTCTTC. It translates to CASIGGSGTGIYNEQFF.

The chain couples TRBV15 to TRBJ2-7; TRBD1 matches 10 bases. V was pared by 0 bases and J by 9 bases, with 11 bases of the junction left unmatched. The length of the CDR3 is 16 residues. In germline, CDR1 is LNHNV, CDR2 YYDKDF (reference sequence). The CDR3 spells CATSREGQGSGVRQYF. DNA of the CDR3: TGTGCCACCAGCAGAGAGGGACAGGGGTCGGGGGTGCGGCAGTACTTC. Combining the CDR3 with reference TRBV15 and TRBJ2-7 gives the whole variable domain DAMVIQNPRYQVTQFGKPVTLSCSQTLNHNVMYWYQQKSSQAPKLLFHYYDKDFNNEADTPDNFQSRRPNTSFCFLDIRSPGLGDTAMYLCATSREGQGSGVRQYFGPGTRLTVT.

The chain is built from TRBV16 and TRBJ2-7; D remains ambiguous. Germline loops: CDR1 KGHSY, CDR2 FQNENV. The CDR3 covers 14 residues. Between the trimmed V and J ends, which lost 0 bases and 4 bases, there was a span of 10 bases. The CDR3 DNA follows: TGTGCCAGCAGCCAATCGACGACGGGTTACGAGCAGTACTTC. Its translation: CASSQSTTGYEQYF.

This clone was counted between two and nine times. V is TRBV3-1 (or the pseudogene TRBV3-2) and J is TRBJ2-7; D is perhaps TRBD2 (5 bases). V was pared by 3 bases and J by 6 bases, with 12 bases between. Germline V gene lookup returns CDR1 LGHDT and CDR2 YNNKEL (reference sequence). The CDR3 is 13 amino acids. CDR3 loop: CASSHLEAAEQYF. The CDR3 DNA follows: TGTGCCAGCAGCCACCTGGAGGCCGCCGAGCAGTACTTC.

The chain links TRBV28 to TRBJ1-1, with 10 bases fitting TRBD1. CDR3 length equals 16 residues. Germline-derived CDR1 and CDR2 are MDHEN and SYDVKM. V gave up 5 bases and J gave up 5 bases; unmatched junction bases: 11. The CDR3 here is CASSTPGQGPKTEAFF. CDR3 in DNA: TGTGCCAGCAGTACACCGGGACAGGGGCCGAAGACTGAAGCTTTCTTT.

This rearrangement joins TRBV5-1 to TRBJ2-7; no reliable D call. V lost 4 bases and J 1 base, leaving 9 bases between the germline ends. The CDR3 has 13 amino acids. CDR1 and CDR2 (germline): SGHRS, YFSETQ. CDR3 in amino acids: CASSEPGSYEQYF. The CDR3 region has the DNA TGCGCCAGCAGCGAACCCGGGTCCTACGAGCAGTACTTC.

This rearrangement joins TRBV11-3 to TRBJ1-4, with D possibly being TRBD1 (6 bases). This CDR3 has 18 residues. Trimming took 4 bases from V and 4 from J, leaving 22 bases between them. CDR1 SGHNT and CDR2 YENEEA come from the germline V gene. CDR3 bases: TGTGCCAGCAGCTCTACGACATTAAGGGTAGGGGGTAATGAAAAACTGTTTTTT. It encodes CASSSTTLRVGGNEKLFF. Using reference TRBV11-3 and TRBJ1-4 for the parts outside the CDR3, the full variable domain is EAGVVQSPRYKIIEKKQPVAFWCNPISGHNTLYWYLQNLGQGPELLIRYENEEAVDDSQLPKDRFSAERLKGVDSTLKIQPAELGDSAVYLCASSSTTLRVGGNEKLFFGSGTQLSVL.